This T cell receptor (beta chain) was sequenced in a study of blood T cells in healthy people across ages. It was with a sample-barcoded 5' primer and a J-beta primer mix that a second PCR of about 6 to 11 cycles was run. Each cDNA was tagged by a template-switch adaptor containing 12 random nucleotides. Using its own MiXCR run on the 5' RACE reads, TCRdb lists one record per CDR3 protein. The data contain about 1 million distinct CDR3 sequences, 45% of them seen just once; the ten biggest clones take up 18%. General study points: With naive T cell percentage, TCR beta diversity showed a strong correlation. Versus aged donors, long-lived donors had higher diversity and more naive CD4+ cells. In the absence of known donor CMV status, changes in expanded clonotypes were possibly confounded.

Concerning this clonotype itself: Its antigen remains unknown.

The CDR3 is 15 residues long. Germline CDR1 is DFQATT and CDR2 is SNEGSKA (reference sequence). Input material: blood. This chain uses TRBV20-1 with TRBJ2-5, with 10 bases identical to TRBD1. The sequence was collected from a woman aged 60-75 years in good health. CDR3 DNA sequence: TGCAGCGGCCGAGGGGGACAGGGGTACCAAGAGACCCAGTACTTC. It is translated as CSGRGGQGYQETQYF.